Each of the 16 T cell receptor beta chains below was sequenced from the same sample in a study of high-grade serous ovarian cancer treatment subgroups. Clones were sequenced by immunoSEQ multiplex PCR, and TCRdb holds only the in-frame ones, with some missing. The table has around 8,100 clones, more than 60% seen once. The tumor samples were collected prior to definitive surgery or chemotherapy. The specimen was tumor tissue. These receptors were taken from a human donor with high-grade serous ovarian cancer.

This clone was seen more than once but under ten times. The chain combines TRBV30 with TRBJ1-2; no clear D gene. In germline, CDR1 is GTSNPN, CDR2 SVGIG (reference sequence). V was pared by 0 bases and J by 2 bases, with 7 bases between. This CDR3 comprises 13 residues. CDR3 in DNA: TGTGCCTGGAGTGTAATGGGAAACTATGGCTACACCTTC. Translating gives CAWSVMGNYGYTF. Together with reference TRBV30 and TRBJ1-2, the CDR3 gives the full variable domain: SQTIHQWPATLVQPVGSPLSLECTVEGTSNPNLYWYRQAAGRGLQLLFYSVGIGQISSEVPQNLSASRPQDRQFILSSKKLLLSDSGFYLCAWSVMGNYGYTFGSGTRLTVV.

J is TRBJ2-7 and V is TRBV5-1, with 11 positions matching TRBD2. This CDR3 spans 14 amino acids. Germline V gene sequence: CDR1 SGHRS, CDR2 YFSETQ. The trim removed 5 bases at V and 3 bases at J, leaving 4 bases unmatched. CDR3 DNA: TGCGCCAGCAGTCCCACTAGCGGGGGCTACGAGCAGTACTTC. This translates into CASSPTSGGYEQYF.

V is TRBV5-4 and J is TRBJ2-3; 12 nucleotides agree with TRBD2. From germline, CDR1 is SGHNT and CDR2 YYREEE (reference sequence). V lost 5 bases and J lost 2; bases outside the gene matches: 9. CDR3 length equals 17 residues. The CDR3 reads CASSPGTSGPNTDTQYF. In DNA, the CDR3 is TGTGCCAGCAGTCCCGGGACTAGCGGGCCTAACACAGATACGCAGTATTTT.

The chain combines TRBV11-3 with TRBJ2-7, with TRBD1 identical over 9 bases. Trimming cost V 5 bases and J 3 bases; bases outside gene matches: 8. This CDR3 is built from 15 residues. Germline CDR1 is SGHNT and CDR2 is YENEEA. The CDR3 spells CASSASGTGLYEQYF. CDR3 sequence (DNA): TGTGCCAGCAGCGCGTCCGGGACAGGGCTCTACGAGCAGTACTTC.

The CDR3 nucleotides are TGCGCCAGCAGCCAAGACCTTTTTCTAGCGGGGGGGCGGTTTGGGTACACAGATACGCAGTATTTT. Its translation: CASSQDLFLAGGRFGYTDTQYF. The chain joins TRBV4-3 to TRBJ2-3, with TRBD2 matching over 12 bases. This CDR3 is built from 22 residues. Germline CDR1 reads LGHNA; CDR2 reads YSLEER. V was pared by 0 bases and J by 2 bases, with 18 bases of the junction left unmatched.

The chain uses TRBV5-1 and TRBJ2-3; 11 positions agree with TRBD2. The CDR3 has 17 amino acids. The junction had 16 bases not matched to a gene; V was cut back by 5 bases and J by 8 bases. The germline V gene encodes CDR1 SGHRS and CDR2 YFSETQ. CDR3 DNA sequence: TGCGCCAGCAGGCGGGGCTGGGTTAGCGGGAGGGCGGGTACGCAGTATTTT. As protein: CASRRGWVSGRAGTQYF.

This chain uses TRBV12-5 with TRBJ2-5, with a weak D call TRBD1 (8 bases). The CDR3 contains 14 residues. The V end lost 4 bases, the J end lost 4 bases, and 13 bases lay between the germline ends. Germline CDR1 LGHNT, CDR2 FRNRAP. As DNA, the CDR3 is TGTGCTAGTGGTTATACAGGGGGGGGAGAGACCCAGTACTTC. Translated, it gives CASGYTGGGETQYF.

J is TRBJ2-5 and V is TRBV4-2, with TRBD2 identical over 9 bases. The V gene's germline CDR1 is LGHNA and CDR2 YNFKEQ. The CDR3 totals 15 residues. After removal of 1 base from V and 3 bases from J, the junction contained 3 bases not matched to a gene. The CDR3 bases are TGTGCCAGCAGCCAAGGTGCTAGCGGGAAAGAGACCCAGTACTTC. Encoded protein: CASSQGASGKETQYF.

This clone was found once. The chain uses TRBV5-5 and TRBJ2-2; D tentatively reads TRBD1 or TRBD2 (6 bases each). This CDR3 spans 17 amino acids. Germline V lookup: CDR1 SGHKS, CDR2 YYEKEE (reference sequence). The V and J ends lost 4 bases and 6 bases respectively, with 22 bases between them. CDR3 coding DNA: TGTGCCAGCAGCCTCTCTGTCGGGGGCGCGATAGCCGGGGAGCTGTTTTTT. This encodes CASSLSVGGAIAGELFF.

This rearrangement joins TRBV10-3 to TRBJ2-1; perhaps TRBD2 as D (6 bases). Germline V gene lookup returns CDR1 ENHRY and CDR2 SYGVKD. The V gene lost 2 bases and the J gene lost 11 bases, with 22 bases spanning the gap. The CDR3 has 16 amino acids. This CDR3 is CAISEEPGLTSMQQFF. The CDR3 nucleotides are TGTGCCATCAGTGAGGAACCGGGACTTACTTCAATGCAGCAGTTCTTC.

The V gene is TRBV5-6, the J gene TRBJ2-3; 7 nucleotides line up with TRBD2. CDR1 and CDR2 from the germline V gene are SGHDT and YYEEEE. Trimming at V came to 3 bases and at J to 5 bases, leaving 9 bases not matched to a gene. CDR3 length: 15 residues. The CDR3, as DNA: TGTGCCAGCAGCTGGGGGGGAAGGAACGGAGATACGCAGTATTTT. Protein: CASSWGGRNGDTQYF.

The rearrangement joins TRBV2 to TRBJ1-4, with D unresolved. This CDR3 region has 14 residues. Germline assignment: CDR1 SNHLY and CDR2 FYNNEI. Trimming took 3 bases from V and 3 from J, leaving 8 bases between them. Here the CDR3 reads CASSDSGANEKLFF. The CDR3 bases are TGTGCCAGCAGTGATTCTGGCGCTAATGAAAAACTGTTTTTT.

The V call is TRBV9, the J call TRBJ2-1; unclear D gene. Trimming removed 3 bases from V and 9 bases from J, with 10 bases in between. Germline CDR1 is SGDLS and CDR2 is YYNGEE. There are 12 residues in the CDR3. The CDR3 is CASSAPRPEQFF. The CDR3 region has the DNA TGTGCCAGCAGCGCCCCAAGGCCTGAGCAGTTCTTC.

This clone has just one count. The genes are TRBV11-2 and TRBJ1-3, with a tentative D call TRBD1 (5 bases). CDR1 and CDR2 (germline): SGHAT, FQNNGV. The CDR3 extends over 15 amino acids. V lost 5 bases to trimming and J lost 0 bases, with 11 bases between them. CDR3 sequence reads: CASSRTSYSGNTIYF. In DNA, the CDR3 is TGTGCCAGCAGCCGGACATCTTACTCTGGAAACACCATATATTTT.

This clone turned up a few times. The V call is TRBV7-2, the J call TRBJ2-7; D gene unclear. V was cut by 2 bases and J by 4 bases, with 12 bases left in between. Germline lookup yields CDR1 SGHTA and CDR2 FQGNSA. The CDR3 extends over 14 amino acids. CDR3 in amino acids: CASSLNVVVYEQYF. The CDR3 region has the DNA TGTGCCAGCAGCTTAAATGTGGTAGTGTACGAGCAGTACTTC.

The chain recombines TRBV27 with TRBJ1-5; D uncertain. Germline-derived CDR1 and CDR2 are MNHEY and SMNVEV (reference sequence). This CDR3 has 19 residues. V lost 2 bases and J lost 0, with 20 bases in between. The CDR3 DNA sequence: TGTGCCAGCAGTTTAAATTTACCTGGACGGATCTATAGCAATCAGCCCCAGCATTTT. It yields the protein CASSLNLPGRIYSNQPQHF.